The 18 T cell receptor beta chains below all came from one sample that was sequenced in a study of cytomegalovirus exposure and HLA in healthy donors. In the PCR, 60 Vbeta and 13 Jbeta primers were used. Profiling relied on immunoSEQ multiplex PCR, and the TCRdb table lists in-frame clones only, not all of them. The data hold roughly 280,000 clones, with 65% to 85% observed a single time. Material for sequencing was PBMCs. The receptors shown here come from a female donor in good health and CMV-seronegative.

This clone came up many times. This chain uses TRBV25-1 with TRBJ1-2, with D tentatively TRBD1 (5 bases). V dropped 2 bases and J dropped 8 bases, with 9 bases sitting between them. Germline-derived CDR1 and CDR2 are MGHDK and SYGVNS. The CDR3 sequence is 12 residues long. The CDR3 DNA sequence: TGTGCCAGCAGTGAACAGGGTTGGGGCTACACCTTC. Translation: CASSEQGWGYTF.

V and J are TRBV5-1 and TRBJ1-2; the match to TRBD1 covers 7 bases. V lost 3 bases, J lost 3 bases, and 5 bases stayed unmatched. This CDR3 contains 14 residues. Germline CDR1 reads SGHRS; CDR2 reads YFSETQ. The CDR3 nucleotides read TGCGCCAGCAGCTCGACAGGGACGGACTATGGCTACACCTTC. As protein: CASSSTGTDYGYTF. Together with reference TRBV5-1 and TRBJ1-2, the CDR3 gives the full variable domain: KAGVTQTPRYLIKTRGQQVTLSCSPISGHRSVSWYQQTPGQGLQFLFEYFSETQRNKGNFPGRFSGRQFSNSRSEMNVSTLELGDSALYLCASSSTGTDYGYTFGSGTRLTVV.

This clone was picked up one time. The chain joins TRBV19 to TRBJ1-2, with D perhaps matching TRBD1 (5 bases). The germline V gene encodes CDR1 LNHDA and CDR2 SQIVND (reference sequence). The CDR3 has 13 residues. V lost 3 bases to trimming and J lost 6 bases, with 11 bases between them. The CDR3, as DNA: TGTGCCAGTAGTATTAGGGGACTTGATGGCTACACCTTC. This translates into CASSIRGLDGYTF.

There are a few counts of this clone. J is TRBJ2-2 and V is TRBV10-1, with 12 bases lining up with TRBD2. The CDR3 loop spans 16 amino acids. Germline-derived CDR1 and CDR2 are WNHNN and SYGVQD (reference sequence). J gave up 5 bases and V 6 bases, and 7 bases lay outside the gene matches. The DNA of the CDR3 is TGCGCCAGCAGCAGGGGACTAGCGGGTTTTACCGGGGAGCTGTTTTTT. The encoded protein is CASSRGLAGFTGELFF.

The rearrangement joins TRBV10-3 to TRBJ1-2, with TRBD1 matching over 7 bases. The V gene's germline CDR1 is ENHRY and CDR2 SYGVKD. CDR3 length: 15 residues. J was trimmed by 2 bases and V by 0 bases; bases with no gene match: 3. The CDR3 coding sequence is TGTGCCATCAGTGAGTCGGACAGGTTGAACTATGGCTACACCTTC. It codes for CAISESDRLNYGYTF.

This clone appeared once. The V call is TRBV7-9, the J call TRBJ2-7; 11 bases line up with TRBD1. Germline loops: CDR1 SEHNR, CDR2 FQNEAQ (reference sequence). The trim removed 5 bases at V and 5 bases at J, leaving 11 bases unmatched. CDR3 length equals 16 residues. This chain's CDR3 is CASSITPGQGVHEQYF. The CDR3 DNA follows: TGTGCCAGCAGCATAACGCCGGGACAGGGGGTCCACGAGCAGTACTTC.

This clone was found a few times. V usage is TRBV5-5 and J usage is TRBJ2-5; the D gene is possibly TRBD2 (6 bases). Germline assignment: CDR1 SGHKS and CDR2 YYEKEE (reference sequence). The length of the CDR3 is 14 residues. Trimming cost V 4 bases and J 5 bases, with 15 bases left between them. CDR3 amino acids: CASSLQPSAETQYF. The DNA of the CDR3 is TGTGCCAGCAGCCTCCAGCCTAGCGCCGAGACCCAGTACTTC.

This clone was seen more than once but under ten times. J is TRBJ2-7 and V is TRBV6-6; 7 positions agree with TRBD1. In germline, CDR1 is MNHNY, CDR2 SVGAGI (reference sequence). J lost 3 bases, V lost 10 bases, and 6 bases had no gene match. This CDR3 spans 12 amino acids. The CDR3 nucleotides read TGTGCCACTAGGGACAGCCGCTACGAGCAGTACTTC. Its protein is CATRDSRYEQYF.

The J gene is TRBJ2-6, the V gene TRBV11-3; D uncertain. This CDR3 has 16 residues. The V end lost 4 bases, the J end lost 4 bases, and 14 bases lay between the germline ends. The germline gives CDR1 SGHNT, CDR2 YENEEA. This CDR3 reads CASSSYFGPGANVLTF. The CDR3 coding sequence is TGTGCCAGCAGCTCGTATTTCGGTCCCGGGGCCAACGTCCTGACTTTC.

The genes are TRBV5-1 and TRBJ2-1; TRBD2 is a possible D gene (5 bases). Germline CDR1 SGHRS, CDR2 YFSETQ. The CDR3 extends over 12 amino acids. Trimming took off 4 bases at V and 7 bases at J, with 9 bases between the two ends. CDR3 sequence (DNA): TGCGCCAGCAGCCGGGATTCGAATGAGCAGTTCTTC. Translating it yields CASSRDSNEQFF.

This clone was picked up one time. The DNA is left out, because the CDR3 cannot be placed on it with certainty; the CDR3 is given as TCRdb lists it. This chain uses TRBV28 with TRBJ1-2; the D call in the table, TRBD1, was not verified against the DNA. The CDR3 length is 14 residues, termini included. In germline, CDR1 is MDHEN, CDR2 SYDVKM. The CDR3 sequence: CASSSSTGGYGYTF.

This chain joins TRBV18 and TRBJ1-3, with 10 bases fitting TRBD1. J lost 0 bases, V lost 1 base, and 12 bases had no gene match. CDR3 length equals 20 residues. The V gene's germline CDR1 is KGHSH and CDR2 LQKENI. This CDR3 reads CASSPRLPGQGPLSGNTIYF. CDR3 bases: TGTGCCAGCTCACCACGCCTTCCGGGACAGGGGCCCCTCTCTGGAAACACCATATATTTT.

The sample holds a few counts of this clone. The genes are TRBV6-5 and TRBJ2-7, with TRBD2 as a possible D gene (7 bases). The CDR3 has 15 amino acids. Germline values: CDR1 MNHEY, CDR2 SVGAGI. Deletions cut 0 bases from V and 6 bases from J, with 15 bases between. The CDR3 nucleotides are TGTGCCAGCAGTTACTCACCGGGCGCGGGGGCCGAGCAGTACTTC. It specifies CASSYSPGAGAEQYF.

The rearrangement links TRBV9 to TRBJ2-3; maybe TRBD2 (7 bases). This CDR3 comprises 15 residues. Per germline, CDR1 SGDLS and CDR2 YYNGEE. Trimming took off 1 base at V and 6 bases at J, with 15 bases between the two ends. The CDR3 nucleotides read TGTGCCAGCAGCGTATGGGGGGGCCCGGGGGATACGCAGTATTTT. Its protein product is CASSVWGGPGDTQYF.

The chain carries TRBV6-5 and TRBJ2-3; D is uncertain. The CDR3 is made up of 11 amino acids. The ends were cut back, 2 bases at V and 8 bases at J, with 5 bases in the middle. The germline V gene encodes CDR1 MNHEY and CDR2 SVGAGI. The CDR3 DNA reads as TGTGCCAGCAGTTACGGAGCTACGCAGTATTTT. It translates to CASSYGATQYF.

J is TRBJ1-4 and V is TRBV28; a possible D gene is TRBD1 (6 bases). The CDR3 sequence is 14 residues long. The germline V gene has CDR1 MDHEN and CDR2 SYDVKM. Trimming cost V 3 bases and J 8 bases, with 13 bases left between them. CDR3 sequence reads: CASSLVQGREKLFF. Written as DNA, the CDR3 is TGTGCCAGCAGTTTGGTACAGGGTCGAGAAAAACTGTTTTTT.

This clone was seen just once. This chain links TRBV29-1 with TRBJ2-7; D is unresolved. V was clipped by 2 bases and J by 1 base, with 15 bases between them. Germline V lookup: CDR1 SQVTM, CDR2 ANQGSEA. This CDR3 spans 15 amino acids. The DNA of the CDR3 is TGCAGCGTTGAATTGTGGCGGAAAGGATCCTACGAGCAGTACTTC. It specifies CSVELWRKGSYEQYF.

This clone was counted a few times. This CDR3 reads CSVVGREFNNEQFF. The DNA of the CDR3 is TGCAGCGTTGTCGGCAGGGAATTTAACAATGAGCAGTTCTTC. This chain connects TRBV29-1 to TRBJ2-1; weak D call: TRBD1 (5 bases). The CDR3 spans 14 residues. Trimming left V 4 bases short and J 5 bases short, with 15 bases between. Germline CDR1 is SQVTM and CDR2 is ANQGSEA.